Each of the 18 T cell receptor beta chains below was sequenced from the same sample in a study of T cell changes during pregnancy in multiple sclerosis. Assay: immunoSEQ multiplex PCR; the TCRdb copy retains only in-frame clones and omits some. Among 30,000 to 40,000 clones listed, less than 95% were seen once. Sequencing was performed on CD4+ T cells from peripheral blood mononuclear cells, taken in the first trimester of pregnancy. The receptors shown here come from a female donor in good health, enrolled as a control in a pregnancy study.

This clone is medium-sized in the sample. The chain has TRBV19 and TRBJ2-3, with 11 nucleotides matching TRBD2. Germline lookup yields CDR1 LNHDA and CDR2 SQIVND (reference sequence). The CDR3 covers 15 residues. Trimming cost V 3 bases and J 4 bases; bases outside gene matches: 3. The CDR3 nucleotides read TGTGCCAGTAGTATTGTAGCGGGGGGGTCAGATACGCAGTATTTT. The encoded protein is CASSIVAGGSDTQYF.

In its sample, this clone was seen once. V is TRBV11-3 and J is TRBJ2-7, with 7 bases lining up with TRBD1. The length of the CDR3 is 14 residues. Germline lookup yields CDR1 SGHNT and CDR2 YENEEA. J lost 1 base, V lost 8 bases, and 8 bases had no gene match. The CDR3: CASSSSGQSYEQYF. The CDR3 DNA is TGTGCCAGCTCCTCCTCGGGACAGTCCTACGAGCAGTACTTC.

CDR3 in DNA: TGTGCCATCAAAATAGGTGGGCATCAGCCCCAGCATTTT. Amino acid sequence: CAIKIGGHQPQHF. The V call is TRBV10-3, the J call TRBJ1-5; D remains unclear. The germline gives CDR1 ENHRY, CDR2 SYGVKD. V was clipped by 7 bases and J by 5 bases, with 12 bases between them. There are 13 residues in the CDR3.

This rearrangement joins TRBV2 to TRBJ2-5; no clear D. CDR3 length: 11 amino acids. Germline-derived CDR1 and CDR2 are SNHLY and FYNNEI. The V and J ends lost 9 bases and 4 bases respectively, with 9 bases between them. The chain's CDR3 is CARRNRETQYF. The CDR3 nucleotides are TGTGCCAGGAGGAACCGAGAGACCCAGTACTTC. The full variable domain, with the rest looked up from reference TRBV2 and TRBJ2-5, is EPEVTQTPSHQVTQMGQEVILRCVPISNHLYFYWYRQILGQKVEFLVSFYNNEISEKSEIFDDQFSVERPDGSNFTLKIRSTKLEDSAMYFCARRNRETQYFGPGTRLLVL.

The chain joins TRBV6-1 to TRBJ1-1, with TRBD1 matching over 7 bases. V trimming: 5 bases; J trimming: 3 bases; junction bases outside the gene matches: 6. CDR1 and CDR2 from the germline V gene are MNHNS and SASEGT. The CDR3 consists of 14 residues. This chain's CDR3 is CASSSGQDHTEAFF. In DNA, the CDR3 is TGTGCCAGCAGTTCAGGACAGGACCACACTGAAGCTTTCTTT.

This clone was counted a single time. The CDR3 is CASSKRRGGQITYEQYF. For the CDR3, the DNA is TGTGCCAGCAGCAAACGTCGAGGGGGACAGATCACCTACGAGCAGTACTTC. This chain connects TRBV11-2 to TRBJ2-7; 7 bases fit TRBD1. Germline CDR1 is SGHAT and CDR2 is FQNNGV. The V and J ends lost 5 bases and 2 bases, in that order; junction bases with no gene match: 15. The CDR3 has 17 residues.

The chain joins TRBV23-1 to TRBJ1-2; unclear D gene. TRBV23-1 is reported as an ORF; its role is uncertain. CDR3 size: 13 residues. Trimming pared 4 bases from V and 4 bases from J, leaving 10 bases between. As DNA, the CDR3 is TGCGCCAGCAGTCGGTACACCCTCTATGGCTACACCTTC. Protein product: CASSRYTLYGYTF.

J is TRBJ1-1 and V is TRBV27, with 8 bases matching TRBD1. The germline CDR1 and CDR2 sequences are MNHEY and SMNVEV (reference sequence). V lost 5 bases, J lost 0 bases, and 11 bases stayed unmatched. The CDR3 extends over 17 amino acids. Here the CDR3 DNA reads TGTGCCAGCAGTCCCACTAGCAGGGGGCGAATGAACACTGAAGCTTTCTTT. Protein product: CASSPTSRGRMNTEAFF.

Written as DNA, the CDR3 is TGCGCCAGCAGCCTGGACAGTTATCAGCCCCAGCATTTT. It specifies CASSLDSYQPQHF. V gene TRBV5-1 combines with J gene TRBJ1-5; perhaps TRBD1 as D (6 bases). Trimming left V 4 bases short and J 5 bases short, with 10 bases between. Germline V gives CDR1 SGHRS, CDR2 YFSETQ. This CDR3 is built from 13 residues.

The rearrangement joins TRBV11-2 to TRBJ1-6, with a weak D call TRBD1 (5 bases). The germline gives CDR1 SGHAT, CDR2 FQNNGV. V was clipped by 5 bases and J by 2 bases, with 7 bases between them. The CDR3 is 14 residues long. This CDR3 is CASSPGTYNSPLHF. The CDR3 DNA follows: TGTGCCAGCAGCCCAGGGACCTATAATTCACCCCTCCACTTT.

This rearrangement joins TRBV28 to TRBJ2-7, with 9 bases fitting TRBD1. The CDR3 extends over 16 amino acids. CDR1 MDHEN and CDR2 SYDVKM come from the germline V gene. With V trimmed by 2 bases and J by 1 base, 6 bases remained unmatched. CDR3 sequence: CASSLRLGTGSYEQYF. CDR3 bases: TGTGCCAGCAGTTTAAGGCTTGGGACAGGGTCCTACGAGCAGTACTTC.

This chain uses TRBV5-6 with TRBJ1-5; 10 bases match TRBD1. This CDR3 spans 15 amino acids. From germline, CDR1 is SGHDT and CDR2 YYEEEE. V lost 3 bases to trimming and J lost 3 bases; unmatched junction nucleotides: 3. The CDR3 bases are TGTGCCAGCAGCTCCGGGACAGGGGTCAATCAGCCCCAGCATTTT. Its translation is CASSSGTGVNQPQHF. Drawing the rest from reference TRBV5-6 and TRBJ1-5, the complete variable domain is DAGVTQSPTHLIKTRGQQVTLRCSPKSGHDTVSWYQQALGQGPQFIFQYYEEEERQRGNFPDRFSGHQFPNYSSELNVNALLLGDSALYLCASSSGTGVNQPQHFGDGTRLSIL.

In its sample, this clone was seen once. This chain joins TRBV2 and TRBJ2-5; perhaps TRBD1 as D (6 bases). Germline CDR1 and CDR2: SNHLY and FYNNEI. V gave up 7 bases and J gave up 3 bases, with 18 bases separating them. The CDR3 covers 15 residues. The DNA for the CDR3 is TGTGCCAGCAATGGTCCGGGACATCGGAAAGAGACCCAGTACTTC. It specifies CASNGPGHRKETQYF.

The gene calls are TRBV7-3 and TRBJ2-1, with unresolved D. The ends were cut back, 1 base at V and 10 bases at J, with 14 bases in the middle. In germline, CDR1 is SGHTA, CDR2 FQGTGA. This CDR3 contains 14 residues. The CDR3 bases are TGTGCCAGCAGCTTAAGCGGCAGCGCCTACGAGCAGTTCTTC. Amino acids: CASSLSGSAYEQFF.

The J gene is TRBJ1-2, the V gene TRBV10-3; the match to TRBD1 covers 12 bases. This CDR3 has 13 amino acids. CDR1 and CDR2 from the germline V gene are ENHRY and SYGVKD. J gave up 13 bases and V 10 bases, and 13 bases lay outside the gene matches. In nucleotides, the CDR3 is TGTGCCACCACTGGGACAGGGGGCGCTTTTGGCACCTTC. This sequence encodes CATTGTGGAFGTF.

The chain carries TRBV30 and TRBJ1-2; the D gene is possibly TRBD1 (5 bases). Germline CDR1 reads GTSNPN; CDR2 reads SVGIG (reference sequence). With 3 bases removed from V and 8 bases from J, the gap between germline ends came to 13 bases. The CDR3 sequence is 12 residues long. The CDR3 sequence: CAWSRRGDGYTF. In DNA, the CDR3 is TGTGCCTGGAGCCGCCGGGGGGACGGCTACACCTTC.

This clone occurred once. The chain uses TRBV7-9 and TRBJ1-2; 8 positions match TRBD1. The CDR3 has 14 residues. Germline-derived CDR1 and CDR2 are SEHNR and FQNEAQ (reference sequence). Trimming cost V 4 bases and J 3 bases; bases outside gene matches: 4. The CDR3 loop reads CASSSSGQDYGYTF. As DNA, the CDR3 is TGTGCCAGCAGCTCCTCGGGACAGGACTATGGCTACACCTTC. The variable domain in full, completed from reference TRBV7-9 and TRBJ1-2, reads DTGVSQNPRHKITKRGQNVTFRCDPISEHNRLYWYRQTLGQGPEFLTYFQNEAQLEKSRLLSDRFSAERPKGSFSTLEIQRTEQGDSAMYLCASSSSGQDYGYTFGSGTRLTVV.

The V and J genes are TRBV13 and TRBJ2-7, with TRBD2 as a possible D gene (6 bases). Germline values: CDR1 PRHDT, CDR2 FYEKMQ (reference sequence). V dropped 2 bases and J dropped 7 bases, with 9 bases sitting between them. The CDR3 covers 12 residues. The CDR3 loop is CASSLFGGEQYF. For the CDR3, the DNA is TGTGCCAGCAGCTTATTTGGAGGGGAGCAGTACTTC.